Sequencing of this T cell receptor (beta chain) was carried out in a study of CD8 T cells in ankylosing spondylitis. The CDR3 loop spans 19 amino acids. With 4 bases clipped from V and 3 bases from J, the junction kept 11 bases outside the gene matches. MiXCR was run by TCRdb on the 5' RACE reads, yielding one entry per CDR3 protein. The repertoire includes some 250,000 distinct CDR3 sequences, around 11% of them detected once, and less than 7% sits in the top ten. V usage is TRBV12-3 or TRBV12-4 and J usage is TRBJ2-2; 13 nucleotides align to TRBD2. Sequencing was done on a sample of blood, either unsorted or a sorted T cell fraction (not recorded which). This receptor was identified in a male donor with ankylosing spondylitis or in good health (not recorded which). The CDR3 sequence is CASSSGTSGTNGYTGELFF. The CDR3 nucleotides read TGTGCCAGCAGTTCGGGGACTAGCGGGACCAACGGGTACACCGGGGAGCTGTTTTTT.